Presented here are 6 T cell receptor beta chains from one specimen sequenced in a study of T cell responses to AZD1222 COVID-19 vaccine (dated by TCRdb to the early 2020s). The time point tag for this specimen amounts to: baseline before first vaccination. The library was built by means of the immunoSEQ multiplex PCR assay. In TCRdb, the immuneACCESS table is reduced to in-frame sequences with V and J assigned. These tables do not hold every clone; where another copy was compared, an unresolved V gene accounts for under half, and the others remain unexplained. The sample table records more than 70,000 clones; 65% to 90% of these occur just once. More than 7% of the sample rests with the top ten. The sample in question was peripheral blood, obtained on day 0 of AZD1222 vaccination. All receptors derive from an adult in good health.

This clone appeared a single time. Its ends do not fully match the called genes, so a read error is possible. Additional DNA sequences in this sample encode the identical CDR3. This chain links TRBV28 with TRBJ1-2; D is perhaps TRBD1 (5 bases). Germline V lookup: CDR1 MDHEN, CDR2 SYDVKM. This CDR3 region has 13 residues. The CDR3 DNA is TGTGCCAGCAGTAGCAGGGAACCCCCAGGCTATACCTTC. Amino acid sequence: CASSSREPPGYTF.

The chain uses TRBV29-1 and TRBJ2-1; TRBD2 might be the D (6 bases). The germline V gene encodes CDR1 SQVTM and CDR2 ANQGSEA. The CDR3 totals 13 residues. With 5 bases removed from V and 9 bases from J, the gap between germline ends came to 17 bases. CDR3: CSVTGTGGTEQFF. In DNA form, the CDR3 reads TGCAGCGTTACCGGGACTGGGGGGACTGAGCAGTTCTTC.

There are a few counts of this clone. The chain uses TRBV15 and TRBJ1-4; 7 bases align to TRBD1. The V gene's germline CDR1 is LNHNV and CDR2 YYDKDF (reference sequence). The CDR3 is 15 amino acids. Germline trimming cut 0 bases from V and 8 bases from J; bases unmatched to any gene: 6. This CDR3 is CATSRERGLREKLFF. CDR3 DNA: TGTGCCACCAGCAGAGAGAGGGGGCTGAGGGAAAAACTGTTTTTT.

The V gene is TRBV6-5, the J gene TRBJ2-7; D could derive from TRBD1 or TRBD2 (6 bases each). Germline values: CDR1 MNHEY, CDR2 SVGAGI. V dropped 6 bases and J dropped 3 bases, with 15 bases sitting between them. The CDR3 has 14 residues. As DNA, the CDR3 is TGTGCCAGCAGCTCGGAGGGCAGGGGCTACGAGCAGTACTTC. This codes for CASSSEGRGYEQYF.

The chain employs TRBV10-2 and TRBJ1-3; no clear D. V lost 0 bases and J 0 bases, leaving 9 bases between the germline ends. The CDR3 is 16 residues long. Per the germline V gene, CDR1 is WSHSY and CDR2 is SAAADI. DNA of the CDR3: TGCGCCAGCAGTGAGTCGACTCAGAGCTCTGGAAACACCATATATTTT. As protein: CASSESTQSSGNTIYF.

The genes are TRBV9 and TRBJ2-1, with TRBD2 matching 10 bases. The CDR3 is 15 residues long. From germline, CDR1 is SGDLS and CDR2 YYNGEE. V trimming: 3 bases; J trimming: 9 bases; junction bases outside the gene matches: 9. The CDR3 DNA sequence: TGTGCCAGCAGCGGGCTAGCGGGAGTCGTGAGTGAGCAGTTCTTC. As protein: CASSGLAGVVSEQFF.